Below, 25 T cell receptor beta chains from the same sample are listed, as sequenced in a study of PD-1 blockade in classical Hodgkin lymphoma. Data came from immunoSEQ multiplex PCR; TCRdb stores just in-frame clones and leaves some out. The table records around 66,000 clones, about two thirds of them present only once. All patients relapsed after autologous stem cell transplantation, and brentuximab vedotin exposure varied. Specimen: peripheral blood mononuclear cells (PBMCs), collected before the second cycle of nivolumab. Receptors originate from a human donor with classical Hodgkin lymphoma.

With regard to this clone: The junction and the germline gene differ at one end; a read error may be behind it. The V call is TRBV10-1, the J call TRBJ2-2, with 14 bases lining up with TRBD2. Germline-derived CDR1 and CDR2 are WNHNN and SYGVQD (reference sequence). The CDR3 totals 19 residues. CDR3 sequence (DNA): TGCGCCAGCCGACTGTTGGGACTAGCGGGAGTTCATCGAGTCCGGGGAGCTGTTTTT. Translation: CASRLLGLAGVHRVRGAVF.

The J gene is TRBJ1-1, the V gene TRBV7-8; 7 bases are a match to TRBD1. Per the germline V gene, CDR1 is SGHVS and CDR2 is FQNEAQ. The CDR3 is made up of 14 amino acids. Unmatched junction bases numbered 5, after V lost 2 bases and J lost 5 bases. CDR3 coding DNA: TGTGCCAGCAGCTTAAACAGGGGACGGACTGAAGCTTTCTTT. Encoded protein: CASSLNRGRTEAFF.

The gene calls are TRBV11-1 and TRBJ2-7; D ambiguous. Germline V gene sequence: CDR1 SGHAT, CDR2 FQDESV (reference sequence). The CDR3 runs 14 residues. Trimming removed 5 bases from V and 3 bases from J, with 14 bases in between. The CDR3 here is CASSPLRGYYEQYF. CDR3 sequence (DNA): TGTGCCAGCAGCCCCCTTCGTGGCTACTACGAGCAGTACTTC.

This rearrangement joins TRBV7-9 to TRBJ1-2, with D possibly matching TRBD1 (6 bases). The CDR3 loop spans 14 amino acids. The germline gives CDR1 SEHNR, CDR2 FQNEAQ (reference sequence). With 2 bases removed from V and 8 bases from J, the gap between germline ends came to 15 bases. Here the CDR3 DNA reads TGTGCCAGCAGCTTAAACATCGGGGGCAGGGGCTACACCTTC. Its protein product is CASSLNIGGRGYTF.

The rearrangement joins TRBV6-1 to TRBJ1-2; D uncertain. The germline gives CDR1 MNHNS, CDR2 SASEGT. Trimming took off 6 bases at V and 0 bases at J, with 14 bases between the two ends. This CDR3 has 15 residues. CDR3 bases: TGTGCCAGCAGCCTGTTTTGGATCTCTAACTATGGCTACACCTTC. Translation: CASSLFWISNYGYTF.

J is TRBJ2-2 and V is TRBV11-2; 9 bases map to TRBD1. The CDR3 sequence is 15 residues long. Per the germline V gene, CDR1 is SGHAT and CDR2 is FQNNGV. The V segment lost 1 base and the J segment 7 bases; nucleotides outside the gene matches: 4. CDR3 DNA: TGTGCCAGCAGCTTAGGTGGGACAGGGAACGGGGAGCTGTTTTTT. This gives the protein CASSLGGTGNGELFF.

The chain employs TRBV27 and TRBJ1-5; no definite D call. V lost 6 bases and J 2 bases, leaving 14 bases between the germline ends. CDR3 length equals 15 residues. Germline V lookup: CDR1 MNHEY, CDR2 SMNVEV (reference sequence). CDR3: CASSPVLLGNQPQHF. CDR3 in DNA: TGTGCCAGCAGCCCAGTCCTTCTCGGCAATCAGCCCCAGCATTTT.

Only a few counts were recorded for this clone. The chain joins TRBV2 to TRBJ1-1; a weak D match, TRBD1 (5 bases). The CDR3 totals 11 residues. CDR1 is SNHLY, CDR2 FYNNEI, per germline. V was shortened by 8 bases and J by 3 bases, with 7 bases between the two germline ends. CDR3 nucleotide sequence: TGTGCCAGCGGGGGGGACACTGAAGCTTTCTTT. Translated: CASGGDTEAFF.

The CDR3 here is CASSPRLAGVTGEQFF. In nucleotides, the CDR3 is TGCGCCAGCAGCCCCCGACTAGCGGGAGTAACGGGTGAGCAGTTCTTC. The chain couples TRBV4-1 to TRBJ2-1; 12 bases agree with TRBD2. This CDR3 contains 16 residues. V was clipped by 4 bases and J by 9 bases; unmatched bases: 10. Germline assignment: CDR1 MGHRA and CDR2 YSYEKL.

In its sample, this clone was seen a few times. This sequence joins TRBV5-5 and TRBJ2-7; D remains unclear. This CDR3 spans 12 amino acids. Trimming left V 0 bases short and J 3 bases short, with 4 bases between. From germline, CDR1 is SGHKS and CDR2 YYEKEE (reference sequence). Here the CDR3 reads CASSLGDYEQYF. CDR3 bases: TGTGCCAGCAGCTTGGGCGACTACGAGCAGTACTTC.

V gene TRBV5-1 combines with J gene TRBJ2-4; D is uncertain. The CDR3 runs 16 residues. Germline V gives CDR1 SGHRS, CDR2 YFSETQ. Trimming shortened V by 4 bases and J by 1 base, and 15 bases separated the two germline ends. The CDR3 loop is CASSLRPLGAKNIQYF. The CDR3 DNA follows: TGCGCCAGCAGCCTAAGGCCACTGGGGGCCAAAAACATTCAGTACTTC.

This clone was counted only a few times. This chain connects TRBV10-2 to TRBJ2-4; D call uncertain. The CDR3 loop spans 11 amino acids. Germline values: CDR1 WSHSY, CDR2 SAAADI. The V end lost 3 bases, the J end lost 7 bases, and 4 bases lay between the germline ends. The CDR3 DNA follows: TGCGCCAGCAGTGACCAGAACATTCAGTACTTC. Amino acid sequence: CASSDQNIQYF.

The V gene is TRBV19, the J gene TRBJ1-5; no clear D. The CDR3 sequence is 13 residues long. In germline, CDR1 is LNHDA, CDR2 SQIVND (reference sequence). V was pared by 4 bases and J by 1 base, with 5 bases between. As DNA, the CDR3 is TGTGCCAGTAGTACTATAAGCAATCAGCCCCAGCATTTT. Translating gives CASSTISNQPQHF. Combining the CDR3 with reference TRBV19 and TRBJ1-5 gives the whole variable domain DGGITQSPKYLFRKEGQNVTLSCEQNLNHDAMYWYRQDPGQGLRLIYYSQIVNDFQKGDIAEGYSVSREKKESFPLTVTSAQKNPTAFYLCASSTISNQPQHFGDGTRLSIL.

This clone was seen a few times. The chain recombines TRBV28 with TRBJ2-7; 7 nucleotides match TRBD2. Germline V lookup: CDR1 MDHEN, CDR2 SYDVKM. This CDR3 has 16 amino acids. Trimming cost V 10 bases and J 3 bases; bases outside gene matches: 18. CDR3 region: CANILSRTRACYEQYF. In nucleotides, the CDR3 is TGTGCCAACATCCTTTCGAGGACTAGGGCATGCTACGAGCAGTACTTC.

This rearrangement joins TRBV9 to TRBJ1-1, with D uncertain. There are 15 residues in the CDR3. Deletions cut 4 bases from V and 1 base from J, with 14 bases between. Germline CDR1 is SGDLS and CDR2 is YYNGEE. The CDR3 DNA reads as TGTGCCAGCAGCCGATTCGGGAGTCAGAACACTGAAGCTTTCTTT. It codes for CASSRFGSQNTEAFF.

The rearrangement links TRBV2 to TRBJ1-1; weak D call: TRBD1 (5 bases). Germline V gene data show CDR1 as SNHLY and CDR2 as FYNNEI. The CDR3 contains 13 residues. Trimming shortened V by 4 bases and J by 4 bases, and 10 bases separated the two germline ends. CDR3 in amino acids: CASSGQRGTEAFF. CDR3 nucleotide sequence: TGTGCCAGCAGTGGGCAAAGGGGCACTGAAGCTTTCTTT.

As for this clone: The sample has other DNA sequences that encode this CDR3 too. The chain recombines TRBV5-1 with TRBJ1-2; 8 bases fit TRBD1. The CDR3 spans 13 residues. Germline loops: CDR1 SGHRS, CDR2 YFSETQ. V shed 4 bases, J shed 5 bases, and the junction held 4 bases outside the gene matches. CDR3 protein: CASSPGQVYGYTF. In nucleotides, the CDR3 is TGCGCCAGCAGCCCGGGACAGGTTTATGGCTACACCTTC.

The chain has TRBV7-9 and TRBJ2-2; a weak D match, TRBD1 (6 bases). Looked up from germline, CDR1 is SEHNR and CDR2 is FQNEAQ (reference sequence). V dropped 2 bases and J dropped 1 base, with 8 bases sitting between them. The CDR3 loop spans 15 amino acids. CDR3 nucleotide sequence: TGTGCCAGCAGCTTAATACAGGGGAACACCGGGGAGCTGTTTTTT. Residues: CASSLIQGNTGELFF.

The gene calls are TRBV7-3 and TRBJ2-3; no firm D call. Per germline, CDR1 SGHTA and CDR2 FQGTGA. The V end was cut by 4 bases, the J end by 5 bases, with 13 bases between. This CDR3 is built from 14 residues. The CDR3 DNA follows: TGTGCCAGCAGCTCTGGGGTAGCTGGAGATACGCAGTATTTT. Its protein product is CASSSGVAGDTQYF.

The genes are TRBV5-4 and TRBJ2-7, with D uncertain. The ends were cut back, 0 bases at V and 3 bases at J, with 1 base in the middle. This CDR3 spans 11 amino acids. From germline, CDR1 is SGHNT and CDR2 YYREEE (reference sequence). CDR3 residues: CASSLGYEQYF. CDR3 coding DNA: TGTGCCAGCAGCTTGGGCTACGAGCAGTACTTC. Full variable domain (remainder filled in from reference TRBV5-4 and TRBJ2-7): ETGVTQSPTHLIKTRGQQVTLRCSSQSGHNTVSWYQQALGQGPQFIFQYYREEENGRGNFPPRFSGLQFPNYSSELNVNALELDDSALYLCASSLGYEQYFGPGTRLTVT.

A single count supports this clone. This CDR3 reads CATSRDNPTAGGYEQFF. CDR3 bases: TGTGCCACCAGCAGAGATAACCCCACCGCAGGGGGTTATGAGCAGTTCTTC. The chain joins TRBV15 to TRBJ2-1, with 7 positions matching TRBD1. The CDR3 sequence is 17 residues long. V lost 0 bases, J lost 8 bases, and 13 bases stayed unmatched. Germline V CDR1 and CDR2: LNHNV, YYDKDF (reference sequence).

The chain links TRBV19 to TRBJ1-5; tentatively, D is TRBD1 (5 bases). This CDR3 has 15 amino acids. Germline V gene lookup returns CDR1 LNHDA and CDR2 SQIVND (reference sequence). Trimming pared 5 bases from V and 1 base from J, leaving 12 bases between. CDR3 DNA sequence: TGTGCCAGTAGTCCGGACCAGGGCAGCAATCAGCCCCAGCATTTT. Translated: CASSPDQGSNQPQHF.

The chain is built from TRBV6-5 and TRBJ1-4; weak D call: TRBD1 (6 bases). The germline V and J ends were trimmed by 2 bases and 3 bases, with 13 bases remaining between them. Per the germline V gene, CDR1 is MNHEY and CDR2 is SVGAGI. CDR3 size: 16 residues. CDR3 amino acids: CASSYGGGQANEKLFF. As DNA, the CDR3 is TGTGCCAGCAGTTACGGGGGGGGGCAAGCTAATGAAAAACTGTTTTTT.

The CDR3 DNA reads as TGCGCCAGCAGTATACAGGCGAGCTCTAATAGGGAGCAGTTCTTC. It translates to CASSIQASSNREQFF. The rearrangement joins TRBV5-1 to TRBJ2-1, with D perhaps matching TRBD1 (5 bases). This CDR3 region has 15 residues. V was trimmed by 5 bases and J by 10 bases, leaving 22 bases between them. Germline V gene sequence: CDR1 SGHRS, CDR2 YFSETQ.

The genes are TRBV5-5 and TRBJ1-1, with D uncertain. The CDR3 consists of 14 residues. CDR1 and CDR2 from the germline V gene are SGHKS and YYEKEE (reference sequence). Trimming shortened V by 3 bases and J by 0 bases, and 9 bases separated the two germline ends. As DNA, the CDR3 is TGTGCCAGCAGCTCTATAGTGGTGAACACTGAAGCTTTCTTT. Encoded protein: CASSSIVVNTEAFF.